This T cell receptor beta chain was sequenced for a study of blood T cells in healthy people across ages (dated by TCRdb to the mid-2010s). As for the study more broadly: Template switching captured roughly one uniquely barcoded TCR beta cDNA molecule per two T cells in model experiments. The study measured age-related changes in TCR beta repertoire diversity using deep sequencing normalized with unique cDNA molecular identifiers. Four age groups were formed from the donors: young (average 16 years), middle-aged (just under 40), aged (about 62) and long-lived (82). To avoid experimental bias, donors of different ages were distributed randomly across sequencing lanes. For two donors (one aged 18 to 29 and one aged 80 or older), the study analyzed two additional independent replicas of 1 million unique cDNA reads from the same blood draw. Broad study findings and their caveats: Since profiling was done on bulk unsorted PBMCs, naive and antigen-experienced compartments could not be conclusively compared. Donor CMV infection status was unknown, potentially confounding age-related changes in expanded clonotypes. Compared with the aged group, more naive CD4+ T cells, fewer expanded clones and increased TCR diversity were shown by the long-lived group, suggesting age selection. As age increased, observed TCR beta diversity per million T cells dropped in a roughly linear way, and a significant reduction was already evident by age 40. A strong correlation was found between observed TCR beta diversity and the percentage of naive T cells measured by flow cytometry. Estimates of total diversity from one million sequenced T cells were regarded as lower bounds and underestimates.

Systemically healthy Caucasian individuals from Russia, about 38 in total and aged about 6 to 95 years, were included as donors. Approximately 10 milliliters of peripheral blood were collected from each donor into EDTA-treated Vacutainer tubes. Ficoll-Paque density-gradient centrifugation was used to isolate PBMCs, with at least 7 million per sample. Trizol reagent was used to extract total RNA from PBMCs, with at least 5 micrograms per sample. Naive CD45RAhigh/CD27high T cell percentages were measured by flow cytometry on a PBMC aliquot from every donor. This clonotype was seen only a few times. This clone's antigen is unknown. No base quality values were provided; no much bigger clone lies one nucleotide off. The CDR3 goes from the cysteine to the phenylalanine over 20 residues. The only DNA kept is the CDR3, 60 bases in frame from the first base. The junction shows trimming of 8 bases on V and 8 bases on J, and the gene matches do not reach 29 bases of it. In the germline V gene, CDR1 corresponds to MNHNS and CDR2 to SASEGT.

To prepare the library, 5' RACE was applied. For sequencing, an Illumina HiSeq 2500 was employed. The second PCR ran for about 7 to 11 cycles and used a J-beta primer mix along with a sample-barcoded 5' primer. A template-switch 5' adaptor carrying 12 random nucleotides introduced a unique molecular identifier onto each TCR beta cDNA molecule. At least 3 million CDR3-containing paired-end reads were obtained from each sample. First-strand cDNA synthesis was performed from all RNA using the Mint cDNA synthesis kit, with priming by a TRBC-specific oligonucleotide. Following uracil-DNA glycosylase treatment, a first 18-cycle PCR with universal primers M1SS and BC2_uni_R was performed on all cDNA. Processing in the source paper ran as follows. Each sample was normalized by randomly selecting 1 million high-quality reads, each carrying a distinct molecular identifier. Instead of being binned into consensus sequences, reads that shared molecular identifiers were thrown out. MiTCR, set to a Q25 quality threshold and the strictest error-elimination algorithm, was used for CDR3 identification, clonotype clustering and error correction. Lower-bound total TCR beta diversity was estimated with a nonparametric unseen species model using Euler transformation. Clones were called with MiXCR by TCRdb after fastp trimmed the public reads at Q25, and only in-frame beta chains were retained. Each entry merges the rows of one CDR3 protein and shows their most common DNA and genes. None of the V and J calls come from the authors' own analysis; TCRdb made them. The sample table contains over 950,000 distinct CDR3 sequences; only one count was recorded for about 53% of them. 20% to 25% of the sample belongs to the ten largest clones.

The sequence is built from TRBV6-1 and TRBJ2-1, with 8 junctional bases fitting TRBD2. Sequenced sample: blood. The sequence was collected from a woman aged 60-75 years in good health. The CDR3 corresponds to CASAPPELTFSGLAIDEQFF. The nucleotide sequence reads TGTGCCAGCGCCCCCCCTGAGTTAACTTTTTCCGGACTAGCTATCGATGAGCAGTTCTTC.